The 31 T cell receptor beta chains below were found in one sample sequenced in a study of CD8 T cells in ankylosing spondylitis. These receptors have no identified antigens. TCRdb reanalysed the 5' RACE reads using MiXCR and keeps one entry per CDR3 protein. The sample comprises 100,000 to 150,000 distinct CDR3 sequences, roughly 18% of which are singletons, and roughly a third rests with the top ten. General study points: Typical of ankylosing spondylitis blood, it appeared, was a TCR beta motif of about eight highly homologous variants.

Sequencing was performed on blood, either unsorted or a sorted T cell fraction (not recorded which). These receptor sequences come from a male donor with ankylosing spondylitis.

This clonotype was detected only a few times. The chain has TRBV28 and TRBJ2-1; 8 bases line up with TRBD1. V gave up 6 bases and J gave up 7 bases; unmatched junction bases: 2. The CDR3 has 12 amino acids. Germline CDR1 MDHEN, CDR2 SYDVKM. DNA for the CDR3: TGTGCCAGCAGAAGACAGGGGAATGAGCAGTTCTTC. Its translation is CASRRQGNEQFF.

The genes are TRBV14 and TRBJ2-5, with no clear D. Trimming took 3 bases from V and 2 from J, leaving 7 bases between them. Germline V gives CDR1 SGHDN, CDR2 FVKESK. The CDR3 sequence is 13 residues long. CDR3 DNA sequence: TGTGCCAGCAGCCATGTGTATCAAGAGACCCAGTACTTC. Translating gives CASSHVYQETQYF.

The gene calls are TRBV19 and TRBJ2-1; 9 bases are shared with TRBD2. The V and J ends lost 10 bases and 4 bases, in that order; junction bases with no gene match: 14. Looked up from germline, CDR1 is LNHDA and CDR2 is SQIVND (reference sequence). This CDR3 is built from 16 residues. Here the CDR3 reads CAISEGLAGQYNEQFF. For the CDR3, the DNA is TGTGCCATCAGTGAGGGTCTAGCGGGGCAATACAATGAGCAGTTCTTC.

In its sample, this clonotype was seen a few times. The J gene is TRBJ1-3, the V gene TRBV20-1; 7 bases are shared with TRBD1. This CDR3 is built from 13 residues. Germline-derived CDR1 and CDR2 are DFQATT and SNEGSKA (reference sequence). J lost 8 bases, V lost 4 bases, and 8 bases had no gene match. CDR3 amino acids: CSATTYRGDTIYF. CDR3 sequence (DNA): TGCAGTGCTACAACGTACAGGGGAGACACCATATATTTT.

This clonotype has a handful of counts. The J gene is TRBJ2-1, the V gene TRBV29-1; 16 bases fit TRBD2. Germline trimming cut 6 bases from V and 4 bases from J; bases unmatched to any gene: 18. The CDR3 is 20 residues long. Looked up from germline, CDR1 is SQVTM and CDR2 is ANQGSEA. The CDR3 DNA sequence: TGCAGCGTACGACCCAGGGTCCCGGGACTAGCGGGAGGGCTTTACAATGAGCAGTTCTTC. Translation: CSVRPRVPGLAGGLYNEQFF.

This clonotype was counted between two and nine times. V usage is TRBV4-1 and J usage is TRBJ2-7, with 7 bases matching TRBD2. Germline-derived CDR1 and CDR2 are MGHRA and YSYEKL. This CDR3 has 14 amino acids. Germline trimming cut 1 base from V and 3 bases from J; bases unmatched to any gene: 3. The DNA of the CDR3 is TGCGCCAGCAGCCAAGCCGGGACTAACTACGAGCAGTACTTC. It codes for CASSQAGTNYEQYF.

The J gene is TRBJ1-6, the V gene TRBV7-9; D is perhaps TRBD1 (5 bases). CDR3 size: 13 residues. Trimming cost V 1 base and J 12 bases, with 10 bases left between them. The V gene's germline CDR1 is SEHNR and CDR2 FQNEAQ (reference sequence). DNA for the CDR3: TGTGCCAGCAGCTTAGGTGGGGGAGAACCCCTCCACTTT. Residues: CASSLGGGEPLHF.

This clonotype has more than one count but fewer than ten. Germline is not matched at one junction end, which may reflect a read error. V is TRBV7-9 and J is TRBJ2-1; TRBD1 matches 10 bases. The germline gives CDR1 SEHNR, CDR2 FQNEAQ (reference sequence). The CDR3 has 17 amino acids. The CDR3 DNA reads as TGTGCCAGCAGCTCGCGCCCCGGGACAGGGGAGTACAGTGAGCAGTTCTTC. Protein product: CASSSRPGTGEYSEQFF.

This chain links TRBV10-3 with TRBJ1-6, with D uncertain. The CDR3 runs 14 residues. Per the germline V gene, CDR1 is ENHRY and CDR2 is SYGVKD. V was pared by 10 bases and J by 7 bases, with 17 bases between. The CDR3 DNA follows: TGTGCCACCGGGGTGAAAGGAGGAAATTCACCCCTCCACTTT. Translation gives CATGVKGGNSPLHF.

The chain uses TRBV9 and TRBJ2-7; TRBD2 aligns across 7 bases. Germline CDR1 reads SGDLS; CDR2 reads YYNGEE. V shed 0 bases and J 3 bases; nucleotides not matched to a gene: 3. This CDR3 region has 14 residues. The CDR3 DNA is TGTGCCAGCAGCGTAGACGGGGGGAACTACGAGCAGTACTTC. This gives the protein CASSVDGGNYEQYF.

The chain links TRBV4-1 to TRBJ2-7, with TRBD2 identical over 13 bases. This CDR3 comprises 16 residues. Germline trimming cut 1 base from V and 0 bases from J; bases unmatched to any gene: 0. In germline, CDR1 is MGHRA, CDR2 YSYEKL. The CDR3 DNA reads TGCGCCAGCAGCCAAGGGACTAGCGGGAGCTCCTACGAGCAGTACTTC. It encodes CASSQGTSGSSYEQYF.

This clonotype was counted between two and nine times. The CDR3 sequence is CASSDPRQPQHF. For the CDR3, the DNA is TGTGCCAGCAGTGACCCCCGACAGCCCCAGCATTTT. The chain uses TRBV6-1 and TRBJ1-5; D gene uncertain. The V gene lost 3 bases and the J gene lost 7 bases, with 7 bases spanning the gap. In germline, CDR1 is MNHNS, CDR2 SASEGT. This CDR3 region has 12 residues.

This rearrangement joins TRBV30 to TRBJ1-4; D unresolved. Between the trimmed V and J ends, which lost 2 bases and 7 bases, there was a span of 11 bases. The CDR3 contains 13 residues. Germline CDR1 is GTSNPN and CDR2 is SVGIG (reference sequence). The CDR3 DNA reads as TGTGCCTGGAGTCGAGTCGGTGGTGAAAAACTGTTTTTT. Translation: CAWSRVGGEKLFF.

The sample holds a few counts of this clonotype. The V call is TRBV6-5, the J call TRBJ2-7; no firm D call. This CDR3 is 14 amino acids long. The V end was cut by 4 bases, the J end by 2 bases, with 12 bases between. Germline CDR1 MNHEY, CDR2 SVGAGI. The CDR3 loop is CASSSFQSPYEQYF. In DNA form, the CDR3 reads TGTGCCAGCAGTTCGTTCCAGTCTCCCTACGAGCAGTACTTC.

The chain has TRBV9 and TRBJ2-5, with TRBD2 matching 9 bases. Germline V gives CDR1 SGDLS, CDR2 YYNGEE. The CDR3 has 16 residues. V lost 0 bases to trimming and J lost 4 bases; unmatched junction nucleotides: 7. The CDR3 DNA sequence: TGTGCCAGCAGCGTAGTTTTAGCGGGAGAGGGAGAGACCCAGTACTTC. Translated: CASSVVLAGEGETQYF.

V is TRBV6-2 or TRBV6-3 and J is TRBJ2-3; D is uncertain. The germline V gene has CDR1 MNHEY and CDR2 SVGEGT. V lost 5 bases to trimming and J lost 10 bases, with 13 bases between them. CDR3 size: 12 residues. The CDR3 loop is CASSRPPEPQYF. In DNA form, the CDR3 reads TGTGCCAGCAGTCGACCCCCGGAGCCGCAGTATTTT.

This clonotype was counted a few times. V is TRBV28 and J is TRBJ2-3; D perhaps matches TRBD2 (5 bases). The CDR3 covers 12 residues. Trimming shortened V by 4 bases and J by 8 bases, and 10 bases separated the two germline ends. CDR1 MDHEN and CDR2 SYDVKM come from the germline V gene. In DNA, the CDR3 is TGTGCCAGCAGTTCGGACGGAGGTACGCAGTATTTT. Its protein product is CASSSDGGTQYF.

This clonotype was seen a handful of times. This chain links TRBV7-9 with TRBJ1-1, with unresolved D. With 2 bases removed from V and 1 base from J, the gap between germline ends came to 11 bases. This CDR3 comprises 15 residues. Looked up from germline, CDR1 is SEHNR and CDR2 is FQNEAQ (reference sequence). CDR3 nucleotides: TGTGCCAGCAGCTTACTACTGGACCCGAACACTGAAGCTTTCTTT. Amino acids: CASSLLLDPNTEAFF.

The chain recombines TRBV7-2 with TRBJ2-1; D call uncertain. The CDR3 has 10 residues. V was trimmed by 6 bases and J by 5 bases, leaving 2 bases between them. Germline V CDR1 and CDR2: SGHTA, FQGNSA. The CDR3 coding sequence is TGTGCCAGCAGGGACAATGAGCAGTTCTTC. It translates to CASRDNEQFF.

This clonotype was observed a handful of times. The V and J genes are TRBV9 and TRBJ1-1; D ambiguous. CDR1 is SGDLS, CDR2 YYNGEE, per germline. The CDR3 covers 13 residues. V lost 3 bases and J lost 4, with 10 bases in between. CDR3 sequence (DNA): TGTGCCAGCAGCGCCGTGAGCCCCACTGAAGCTTTCTTT. Protein: CASSAVSPTEAFF. Variable domain in full (rest from reference TRBV9 and TRBJ1-1): DSGVTQTPKHLITATGQRVTLRCSPRSGDLSVYWYQQSLDQGLQFLIQYYNGEERAKGNILERFSAQQFPDLHSELNLSSLELGDSALYFCASSAVSPTEAFFGQGTRLTVV.

This clonotype occurred a few times. V usage is TRBV28 and J usage is TRBJ2-7; D is ambiguous. Deletions cut 5 bases from V and 0 bases from J, with 11 bases between. This CDR3 spans 14 amino acids. The germline V gene has CDR1 MDHEN and CDR2 SYDVKM. The CDR3 region is CASSSRMGSYEQYF. Written as DNA, the CDR3 is TGTGCCAGCAGTAGTAGGATGGGCTCCTACGAGCAGTACTTC.

This chain links TRBV28 with TRBJ1-1; 7 bases match TRBD1. J lost 6 bases, V lost 7 bases, and 14 bases had no gene match. Germline CDR1 MDHEN, CDR2 SYDVKM. The length of the CDR3 is 15 residues. The CDR3: CASTEPSGGGAEAFF. CDR3 coding DNA: TGTGCCAGCACCGAACCGTCAGGGGGAGGCGCTGAAGCTTTCTTT. Based on the CDR3 plus reference TRBV28 and TRBJ1-1, the full variable domain is DVKVTQSSRYLVKRTGEKVFLECVQDMDHENMFWYRQDPGLGLRLIYFSYDVKMKEKGDIPEGYSVSREKKERFSLILESASTNQTSMYLCASTEPSGGGAEAFFGQGTRLTVV.

This clonotype was seen more than once but under ten times. This rearrangement joins TRBV27 to TRBJ2-5; possibly TRBD1 for D (5 bases). V was pared by 6 bases and J by 2 bases, with 13 bases between. The germline gives CDR1 MNHEY, CDR2 SMNVEV (reference sequence). The CDR3 runs 14 residues. In DNA form, the CDR3 reads TGTGCCAGCAGAGGCAGGGCCGGTCAAGAGACCCAGTACTTC. Its protein product is CASRGRAGQETQYF.

The rearrangement links TRBV28 to TRBJ2-3, with 11 positions matching TRBD2. Trimming cost V 6 bases and J 0 bases; bases outside gene matches: 11. Germline values: CDR1 MDHEN, CDR2 SYDVKM. The CDR3 totals 18 residues. CDR3 DNA sequence: TGTGCCAGCAGAAACACCGGGACTAGCGGTTCTAGCACAGATACGCAGTATTTT. Translation: CASRNTGTSGSSTDTQYF.

This clonotype was found many times. This chain uses TRBV5-6 with TRBJ2-1; 9 bases fit TRBD2. The CDR3 has 15 amino acids. Germline CDR1 and CDR2: SGHDT and YYEEEE. V trimming: 0 bases; J trimming: 4 bases; junction bases outside the gene matches: 2. The CDR3 DNA follows: TGTGCCAGCAGCTTGGGACTAGCGGTGTACAATGAGCAGTTCTTC. Its protein product is CASSLGLAVYNEQFF.

The chain carries TRBV5-8 and TRBJ2-2; 8 nucleotides match TRBD1. The CDR3 is made up of 13 amino acids. Germline lookup yields CDR1 SGHTS and CDR2 YDEGEE. V was pared by 4 bases and J by 7 bases, with 3 bases of the junction left unmatched. The CDR3 coding sequence is TGTGCCAGCAGCCCCAGGGGGCACGGGGAGCTGTTTTTT. Its translation: CASSPRGHGELFF.

In this sample, this clonotype turned up a few times. The rearrangement uses TRBV7-8 and TRBJ2-7; 10 bases agree with TRBD2. With V trimmed by 1 base and J by 3 bases, 6 bases remained unmatched. CDR3 length equals 16 residues. Germline V gene lookup returns CDR1 SGHVS and CDR2 FQNEAQ. The CDR3 spells CASSLDLAGAFYEQYF. CDR3 bases: TGTGCCAGCAGCTTAGATCTAGCGGGAGCTTTCTACGAGCAGTACTTC. Full variable domain (missing parts from reference TRBV7-8 and TRBJ2-7): GAGVSQSPRYKVAKRGQDVALRCDPISGHVSLFWYQQALGQGPEFLTYFQNEAQLDKSGLPSDRFFAERPEGSVSTLKIQRTQQEDSAVYLCASSLDLAGAFYEQYFGPGTRLTVT.

Only a few counts were recorded for this clonotype. The rearrangement links TRBV2 to TRBJ2-7; D gene uncertain. The germline gives CDR1 SNHLY, CDR2 FYNNEI. The V end lost 9 bases, the J end lost 2 bases, and 17 bases lay between the germline ends. This CDR3 is built from 14 residues. CDR3: CARSSISGTYEQYF. CDR3 DNA: TGTGCCAGATCCTCAATCTCTGGTACCTACGAGCAGTACTTC. The entire variable domain, with the rest obtained from reference TRBV2 and TRBJ2-7, is as follows: EPEVTQTPSHQVTQMGQEVILRCVPISNHLYFYWYRQILGQKVEFLVSFYNNEISEKSEIFDDQFSVERPDGSNFTLKIRSTKLEDSAMYFCARSSISGTYEQYFGPGTRLTVT.

This clonotype turned up a few times. The chain links TRBV6-2 or TRBV6-3 to TRBJ2-7, with TRBD2 matching over 7 bases. With V trimmed by 5 bases and J by 4 bases, 8 bases remained unmatched. Germline CDR1 is MNHEY and CDR2 is SVGEGT. This CDR3 is built from 14 residues. CDR3 sequence: CASSPPGGSYEQYF. The CDR3 nucleotides read TGTGCCAGCAGTCCCCCGGGCGGGAGTTACGAGCAGTACTTC.

This clonotype was seen a few times. The chain uses TRBV27 and TRBJ2-7; D is ambiguous. V lost 2 bases and J lost 3, with 11 bases in between. Germline values: CDR1 MNHEY, CDR2 SMNVEV (reference sequence). The CDR3 runs to 14 residues. CDR3 bases: TGTGCCAGCAGTTTAGCAGTGTCAGGCTACGAGCAGTACTTC. This encodes CASSLAVSGYEQYF.

This chain connects TRBV5-1 to TRBJ1-1; unclear D gene. The CDR3 spans 15 residues. In germline, CDR1 is SGHRS, CDR2 YFSETQ. V shed 4 bases and J shed 0 bases, with 13 bases lying between them. CDR3 region: CASSLHGRLNTEAFF. The CDR3 nucleotides are TGCGCCAGCAGCCTACATGGACGTCTGAACACTGAAGCTTTCTTT.